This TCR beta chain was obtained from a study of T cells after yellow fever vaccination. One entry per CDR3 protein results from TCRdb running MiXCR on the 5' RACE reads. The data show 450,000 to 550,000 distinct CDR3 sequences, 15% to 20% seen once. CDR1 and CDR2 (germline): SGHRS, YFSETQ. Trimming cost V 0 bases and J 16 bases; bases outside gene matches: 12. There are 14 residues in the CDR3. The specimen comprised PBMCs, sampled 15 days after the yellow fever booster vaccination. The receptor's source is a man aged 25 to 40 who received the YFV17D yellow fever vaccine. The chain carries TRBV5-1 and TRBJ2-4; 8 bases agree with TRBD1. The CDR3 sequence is CASSLGQGQGLEYF. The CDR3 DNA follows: TGCGCCAGCAGCTTGGGACAAGGACAGGGATTGGAATACTTC.